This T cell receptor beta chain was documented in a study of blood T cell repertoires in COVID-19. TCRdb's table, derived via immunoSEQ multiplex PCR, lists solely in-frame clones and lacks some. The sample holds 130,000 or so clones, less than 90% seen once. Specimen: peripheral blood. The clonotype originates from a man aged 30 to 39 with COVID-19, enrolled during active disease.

The DNA of the CDR3 is TGTGCCAGCAGCTTTGTGCCAGGTCGTGCAGATACGCAGTATTTT. Its protein product is CASSFVPGRADTQYF. This chain connects TRBV7-3 to TRBJ2-3; D is unclear. The CDR3 consists of 15 residues. V dropped 3 bases and J dropped 4 bases, with 14 bases sitting between them. Looked up from germline, CDR1 is SGHTA and CDR2 is FQGTGA.